This entry describes one T cell receptor (beta chain). Its antigen is not known. This sample is drawn from a study of shared clonotypes between healthy human individuals. Study-wide background: Three CD4 naive, three CD4 memory, two CD8 naive and one CD8 memory plate were used per donor.

Study-level findings and limits: Even with large depth, rarefaction showed that sorted-subset sequencing was incomplete.

The assay was carried out at the deep level. Assay used: immunoSEQ multiplex PCR; TCRdb lists only in-frame clones, some missing. The repertoire includes some 2,500,000 clones, roughly 93% of them detected once, and 0.36% sits in the top ten. Trimming shortened V by 6 bases and J by 6 bases, and 21 bases separated the two germline ends. This CDR3 has 16 residues. The germline gives CDR1 MDHEN, CDR2 SYDVKM. The source of this sequence is a man aged 18 to 30 in good health. Some clones in this sample may be carry-over from other donors' samples. The chain links TRBV28 to TRBJ2-4, with D tentatively TRBD1 (5 bases). Sequences were obtained from naive CD4+ T cells from PBMCs. As to subset: CD45RA+ positively selected. The CDR3 DNA follows: TGTGCCAGCAGCCTCGCCCGGGCGGTGCAGGGAAACATTCAGTACTTC. Its translation: CASSLARAVQGNIQYF.